Below, 27 T cell receptor beta chains from the same sample are listed, as sequenced in a study of blood T cell repertoires in COVID-19. Data came from immunoSEQ multiplex PCR; TCRdb stores just in-frame clones and leaves some out. The sample lists approximately 300,000 clones, about 86% occurring once. Sequencing was carried out using peripheral blood. The receptors were gathered from a woman aged 45-59 years with acute or convalescent COVID-19.

This clone was detected a few times. V and J are TRBV5-1 and TRBJ2-3; D is unclear. Trimming stripped 4 bases from V and 2 bases from J, with 11 bases between. The CDR3 spans 14 residues. Per germline, CDR1 SGHRS and CDR2 YFSETQ. Written as DNA, the CDR3 is TGCGCCAGCAGCGCTAATCCGCCCACAGATACGCAGTATTTT. Amino acids: CASSANPPTDTQYF.

This chain joins TRBV7-7 and TRBJ2-5, with TRBD2 matching over 15 bases. CDR1 and CDR2 from the germline V gene are SSHAT and FNYEAQ (reference sequence). The V and J ends lost 5 bases and 1 base, in that order; junction bases with no gene match: 2. The CDR3 contains 16 residues. The CDR3 DNA sequence: TGTGCCAGCAGCACGGGACTAGCGGGGGGCCAAGAGACCCAGTACTTC. Translation gives CASSTGLAGGQETQYF.

This clone has just a few counts. The V call is TRBV7-2, the J call TRBJ1-1; D remains ambiguous. The CDR3 has 14 residues. Trimming cost V 6 bases and J 5 bases, with 16 bases left between them. In germline, CDR1 is SGHTA, CDR2 FQGNSA. The CDR3 sequence: CASRPSFVGTEAFF. DNA of the CDR3: TGTGCCAGCAGACCTAGTTTCGTGGGTACTGAAGCTTTCTTT.

This sequence joins TRBV3-1 (or the pseudogene TRBV3-2) and TRBJ2-7, with 9 nucleotides matching TRBD1. The V and J ends lost 8 bases and 5 bases, in that order; junction bases with no gene match: 7. The CDR3 has 13 residues. Germline CDR1 and CDR2: LGHDT and YNNKEL (reference sequence). The CDR3 DNA is TGTGCCAGCCGAGACAGGGGGACCAACGAGCAGTACTTC. Its protein product is CASRDRGTNEQYF.

The chain joins TRBV4-1 to TRBJ1-2, with D unresolved. V was shortened by 0 bases and J by 8 bases, with 22 bases between the two germline ends. The germline CDR1 and CDR2 sequences are MGHRA and YSYEKL. The CDR3 is made up of 17 amino acids. CDR3 in DNA: TGCGCCAGCAGCCAAGATGATCGGTCGGCCCCAGCGGGAGGCTACACCTTC. Protein: CASSQDDRSAPAGGYTF.

This sequence joins TRBV15 and TRBJ2-1, with D maybe TRBD1 (5 bases). The CDR3 runs 14 residues. V gave up 6 bases and J gave up 6 bases, with 15 bases separating them. Germline values: CDR1 LNHNV, CDR2 YYDKDF (reference sequence). CDR3 protein: CATSWAGARNEQFF. CDR3 nucleotide sequence: TGTGCCACCAGTTGGGCTGGGGCACGCAATGAGCAGTTCTTC.

The sample holds one count of this clone. The V call is TRBV28, the J call TRBJ1-1, with a tentative D call TRBD1 (5 bases). Germline assignment: CDR1 MDHEN and CDR2 SYDVKM. CDR3 length: 12 amino acids. V lost 10 bases to trimming and J lost 7 bases, with 16 bases between them. The CDR3 spells CATRTISGEAFF. DNA of the CDR3: TGTGCCACCCGGACAATCTCGGGTGAAGCTTTCTTT.

For the CDR3, the DNA is TGTGCCAGCAGTTTTATGCAATACCAGGGAGGGTTCTACACTGAAGCTTTCTTT. This encodes CASSFMQYQGGFYTEAFF. J is TRBJ1-1 and V is TRBV28; D might be TRBD1 (5 bases). The CDR3 is 18 residues long. Trimming removed 3 bases from V and 3 bases from J, with 23 bases in between. CDR1 is MDHEN and CDR2 is SYDVKM in the germline V gene.

This clone was seen a single time. This rearrangement joins TRBV2 to TRBJ1-6; 7 nucleotides agree with TRBD1. V trimming: 7 bases; J trimming: 4 bases; junction bases outside the gene matches: 7. The germline V gene has CDR1 SNHLY and CDR2 FYNNEI. The CDR3 spans 15 residues. CDR3 sequence (DNA): TGTGCCAGCACTGGACAGGTGCCTTATAATTCACCCCTCCACTTT. Its translation: CASTGQVPYNSPLHF.

The chain recombines TRBV3-1 (or the pseudogene TRBV3-2) with TRBJ2-7; TRBD1 agrees at 10 bases. From germline, CDR1 is LGHDT and CDR2 YNNKEL (reference sequence). With V trimmed by 7 bases and J by 2 bases, 5 bases remained unmatched. The CDR3 loop spans 14 amino acids. CDR3 in DNA: TGTGCCAGCACCCCGGGACAGGGGACCTACGAGCAGTACTTC. This encodes CASTPGQGTYEQYF.

This chain links TRBV9 with TRBJ2-3; tentative D call: TRBD2 (6 bases). The CDR3 loop spans 15 amino acids. Trimming removed 3 bases from V and 2 bases from J, with 13 bases in between. CDR1 SGDLS and CDR2 YYNGEE come from the germline V gene. DNA for the CDR3: TGTGCCAGCAGCGCTAGCGCCTACCACACAGATACGCAGTATTTT. Its translation: CASSASAYHTDTQYF.

This clone was seen more than once but under ten times. The chain uses TRBV19 and TRBJ2-7; 12 bases match TRBD1. V dropped 5 bases and J dropped 7; count of bases not matched to a gene: 15. The V gene's germline CDR1 is LNHDA and CDR2 SQIVND (reference sequence). CDR3 length: 17 residues. This CDR3 is CASSGRTPGQGAGEQYF. In DNA form, the CDR3 reads TGTGCCAGTAGTGGCAGGACTCCGGGACAGGGGGCTGGAGAGCAGTACTTC.

This sequence joins TRBV5-1 and TRBJ1-4; TRBD1 might be the D (6 bases). V lost 5 bases and J 0 bases, leaving 11 bases between the germline ends. The germline V gene encodes CDR1 SGHRS and CDR2 YFSETQ. The CDR3 is 15 amino acids. The CDR3 bases are TGCGCCAGCAGAAGGACAGCCGCAACTAATGAAAAACTGTTTTTT. This translates into CASRRTAATNEKLFF. Full variable domain (rest looked up from reference TRBV5-1 and TRBJ1-4): KAGVTQTPRYLIKTRGQQVTLSCSPISGHRSVSWYQQTPGQGLQFLFEYFSETQRNKGNFPGRFSGRQFSNSRSEMNVSTLELGDSALYLCASRRTAATNEKLFFGSGTQLSVL.

The chain carries TRBV7-8 and TRBJ2-1; D might be TRBD1 (6 bases). The germline gives CDR1 SGHVS, CDR2 FQNEAQ. The CDR3 has 14 residues. The V end was cut by 5 bases, the J end by 2 bases, with 10 bases between. The chain's CDR3 is CASSVQGTYNEQFF. CDR3 DNA: TGTGCCAGCAGCGTCCAGGGGACCTACAATGAGCAGTTCTTC. The full variable domain, completed using reference TRBV7-8 and TRBJ2-1, is GAGVSQSPRYKVAKRGQDVALRCDPISGHVSLFWYQQALGQGPEFLTYFQNEAQLDKSGLPSDRFFAERPEGSVSTLKIQRTQQEDSAVYLCASSVQGTYNEQFFGPGTRLTVL.

Here the CDR3 reads CATSQGDTQYF. The CDR3, as DNA: TGTGCCACCAGCCAGGGGGATACGCAGTATTTT. V gene TRBV24-1 combines with J gene TRBJ2-3, with D possibly TRBD1 on 6 matching bases. Trimming cost V 7 bases and J 6 bases, with 7 bases left between them. The CDR3 has 11 residues. CDR1 and CDR2 from the germline V gene are KGHDR and SFDVKD.

The chain has TRBV11-3 and TRBJ2-5, with a weak D call TRBD1 (6 bases). The CDR3 is 13 amino acids. Germline CDR1 and CDR2: SGHNT and YENEEA. Between the trimmed V and J ends, which lost 6 bases and 4 bases, there was a span of 12 bases. The CDR3 region has the DNA TGTGCCAGCAGTCAGGGGATAGGAGAGACCCAGTACTTC. Its protein is CASSQGIGETQYF.

This clone has just one count. This chain joins TRBV29-1 and TRBJ2-7; TRBD1 matches at 7 bases. The germline V gene has CDR1 SQVTM and CDR2 ANQGSEA. V trimming: 0 bases; J trimming: 5 bases; junction bases outside the gene matches: 7. The length of the CDR3 is 14 residues. Here the CDR3 DNA reads TGCAGCGTTGAAGATGAAGGGGGCGATAACGAGCAGTACTTC. Translated: CSVEDEGGDNEQYF.

The chain links TRBV5-6 to TRBJ2-1; D gene ambiguous. Trimming pared 0 bases from V and 8 bases from J, leaving 6 bases between. The CDR3 loop spans 12 amino acids. Germline-derived CDR1 and CDR2 are SGHDT and YYEEEE. CDR3 region: CASSLGPDEQFF. CDR3 coding DNA: TGTGCCAGCAGCTTGGGGCCCGATGAGCAGTTCTTC.

This clone was counted only a few times. This chain uses TRBV11-2 with TRBJ2-7; 8 bases align to TRBD1. J gave up 0 bases and V 8 bases, and 6 bases lay outside the gene matches. The length of the CDR3 is 14 residues. CDR1 and CDR2 (germline): SGHAT, FQNNGV. The CDR3 DNA follows: TGTGCCAGCCAGGGACAGGTGCACTCCTACGAGCAGTACTTC. This encodes CASQGQVHSYEQYF. The full variable domain, its missing parts supplied by reference TRBV11-2 and TRBJ2-7, is EAGVAQSPRYKIIEKRQSVAFWCNPISGHATLYWYQQILGQGPKLLIQFQNNGVVDDSQLPKDRFSAERLKGVDSTLKIQPAKLEDSAVYLCASQGQVHSYEQYFGPGTRLTVT.

The table lists this clone with a count of one. J is TRBJ2-1 and V is TRBV5-4; a possible D gene is TRBD2 (5 bases). V was clipped by 4 bases and J by 5 bases, with 16 bases between them. This CDR3 contains 15 residues. Germline values: CDR1 SGHNT, CDR2 YYREEE (reference sequence). The CDR3 is CASSRASSGNNEQFF. The DNA for the CDR3 is TGTGCCAGCAGCAGAGCCAGCTCGGGAAACAATGAGCAGTTCTTC.

This clone was counted a single time. The rearrangement joins TRBV19 to TRBJ1-5; D not resolved. Germline values: CDR1 LNHDA, CDR2 SQIVND (reference sequence). The V gene lost 4 bases and the J gene lost 7 bases, with 8 bases spanning the gap. This CDR3 contains 12 residues. The CDR3 DNA reads as TGTGCCAGTAGTACCCTCGGGCAGCCCCAGCATTTT. Translating it yields CASSTLGQPQHF.

This chain connects TRBV11-2 to TRBJ2-2, with no clear D. The CDR3 spans 16 residues. The germline CDR1 and CDR2 sequences are SGHAT and FQNNGV. The V end lost 1 base, the J end lost 2 bases, and 11 bases lay between the germline ends. The CDR3 here is CASSLALPSNTGELFF. For the CDR3, the DNA is TGTGCCAGCAGCTTAGCGTTACCGAGTAACACCGGGGAGCTGTTTTTT.

This chain joins TRBV24-1 and TRBJ2-1, with TRBD2 identical over 11 bases. The germline V gene encodes CDR1 KGHDR and CDR2 SFDVKD. The J segment lost 9 bases and the V segment lost 4 bases, leaving 7 bases of the junction unmatched. CDR3 length: 15 amino acids. DNA for the CDR3: TGTGCCACCAGTGAGGCTGGGACTAGCGGTACTGAGCAGTTCTTC. Its translation: CATSEAGTSGTEQFF.

The chain recombines TRBV4-2 with TRBJ1-4, with D possibly matching TRBD1 (5 bases). The germline V and J ends were trimmed by 0 bases and 10 bases, with 21 bases remaining between them. CDR3 length: 17 amino acids. CDR1 LGHNA and CDR2 YNFKEQ come from the germline V gene. CDR3 residues: CASSQDVDLAGSAKLFF. Here the CDR3 DNA reads TGTGCCAGCAGCCAAGATGTCGATCTGGCAGGGTCAGCAAAACTGTTTTTT.

The chain employs TRBV5-1 and TRBJ2-7, with TRBD2 matching over 7 bases. The germline V gene has CDR1 SGHRS and CDR2 YFSETQ. The CDR3 has 15 amino acids. V lost 0 bases and J lost 2; bases outside the gene matches: 5. CDR3 bases: TGCGCCAGCAGCTTGGCGGCGGGAGTGGCCTACGAGCAGTACTTC. This sequence encodes CASSLAAGVAYEQYF.

The rearrangement joins TRBV5-1 to TRBJ1-2; the match to TRBD1 covers 7 bases. The length of the CDR3 is 15 residues. The J segment lost 4 bases and the V segment lost 1 base, leaving 7 bases of the junction unmatched. From germline, CDR1 is SGHRS and CDR2 YFSETQ. In DNA, the CDR3 is TGCGCCAGCAGCTTGACTTGGGACAGCTCCTATGGCTACACCTTC. Its protein product is CASSLTWDSSYGYTF.

The genes are TRBV18 and TRBJ1-1; D is undetermined. The CDR3 loop spans 15 amino acids. V shed 1 base and J shed 3 bases, with 12 bases lying between them. The germline CDR1 and CDR2 sequences are KGHSH and LQKENI. In DNA, the CDR3 is TGTGCCAGCTCACCACGGTCTCGGCAGGACACTGAAGCTTTCTTT. Translated, it gives CASSPRSRQDTEAFF.